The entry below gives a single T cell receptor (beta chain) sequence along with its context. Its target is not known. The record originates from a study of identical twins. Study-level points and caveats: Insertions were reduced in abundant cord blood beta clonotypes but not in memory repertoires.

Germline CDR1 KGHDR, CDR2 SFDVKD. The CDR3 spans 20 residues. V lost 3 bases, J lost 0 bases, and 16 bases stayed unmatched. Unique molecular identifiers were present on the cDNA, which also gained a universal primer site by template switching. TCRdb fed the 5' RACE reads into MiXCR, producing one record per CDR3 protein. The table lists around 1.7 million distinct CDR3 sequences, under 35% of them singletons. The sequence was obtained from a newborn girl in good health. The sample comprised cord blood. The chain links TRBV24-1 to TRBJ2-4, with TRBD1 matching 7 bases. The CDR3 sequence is CATSDNQGVLNELAKNIQYF. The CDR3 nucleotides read TGTGCCACCAGTGATAACCAGGGGGTCTTAAACGAACTAGCCAAAAACATTCAGTACTTC.